Listed below are T cell receptor beta chains from one sample, sequenced in a study of T-cell reconstitution after alpha-beta-depleted transplantation in children. TCRdb fed the PCR reads into MiXCR, producing one record per CDR3 protein. The sample yields hundreds of thousands of distinct CDR3 sequences, over 10% seen once. The sequencing used PBMCs, mostly from graft donor cells, collected 360 days after TCRalphabeta/CD19-depleted stem cell transplant. Receptors originate from a male patient aged 10-17 years who had a stem cell transplant for acute myeloid leukemia, so the T cells may come from the graft donor. Both conserved end residues are part of each CDR3. A D gene is named only where the DNA matches it firmly. Not every row has a clone size; where given, it reads once, few, many or a size class.

D gene	clone size	CDR3 length	V gene	J gene	CDR3 protein	CDR3 DNA
-	-	13	TRBV20-1	TRBJ1-2	CSAREVSSGGYTF	TGCAGTGCTAGAGAAGTTTCCTCCGGGGGCTACACCTTC
-	many	14	TRBV5-8	TRBJ2-2	CASRGRANTGELFF	TGTGCCAGCAGGGGCAGGGCAAACACCGGGGAGCTGTTTTTT
TRBD1	-	18	TRBV11-2	TRBJ2-5	CASSFGTGPPTVQETQYF	TGTGCCAGCAGCTTTGGGACAGGCCCTCCAACCGTCCAAGAGACCCAGTACTTC
-	few	16	TRBV7-2	TRBJ2-3	CASSSPTRREGDTQYF	TGTGCCAGCAGCTCCCCGACGAGACGGGAAGGGGATACGCAGTATTTT
-	few	14	TRBV5-1	TRBJ1-1	CASSPDGANTEAFF	TGCGCCAGCAGCCCTGACGGAGCGAACACTGAAGCTTTCTTT
-	many	15	TRBV27	TRBJ2-7	CASSFRRDISYEQYF	TGTGCCAGCAGTTTTCGCCGGGACATAAGCTACGAGCAGTACTTC
-	few	15	TRBV6-1	TRBJ2-5	CASSRPSSEQETQYF	TGTGCCAGCAGTCGCCCTTCTAGCGAACAAGAGACCCAGTACTTC
TRBD2	-	15	TRBV18	TRBJ2-1	CASSPIEREKGEQFF	TGTGCCAGCTCACCAATTGAGCGGGAGAAAGGTGAGCAGTTCTTC
-	many	14	TRBV20-1	TRBJ2-7	CSARGGGSSYEQYF	TGCAGTGCTAGAGGAGGCGGGTCCTCCTACGAGCAGTACTTC
-	-	12	TRBV27	TRBJ2-7	CASRPSEHEQYF	TGTGCCAGCAGGCCTAGCGAACACGAGCAGTACTTC
TRBD1	few	17	TRBV7-2	TRBJ2-5	CASSPRWGQVKRETQYF	TGTGCCAGCAGCCCCCGATGGGGACAGGTGAAGCGAGAGACCCAGTACTTC
TRBD2	few	13	TRBV24-1	TRBJ2-3	CATSDRTSGFEYF	TGTGCCACCAGTGATCGTACTAGCGGGTTTGAGTATTTT
-	-	17	TRBV4-2	TRBJ1-5	CASSQGASKDSNQPQHF	TGTGCCAGCAGCCAGGGGGCCAGCAAAGACAGCAATCAGCCCCAGCATTTT
-	many	18	TRBV11-1	TRBJ1-5	CASSYGGSAGLFKQPQHF	TGTGCCAGCAGCTATGGTGGTTCGGCAGGGTTATTCAAGCAGCCCCAGCATTTT
TRBD2	few	14	TRBV13	TRBJ2-1	CASSLSLLTSGVFF	TGTGCCAGCAGCTTATCCCTCCTGACTAGCGGGGTGTTCTTC
-	few	13	TRBV20-1	TRBJ1-3	CSAPFLSGNTIYF	TGCAGTGCTCCATTCCTTTCTGGAAACACCATATATTTT
-	many	12	TRBV29-1	TRBJ2-1	CSVLEESYEQFF	TGCAGCGTACTGGAAGAGTCGTATGAGCAGTTCTTC
-	many	16	TRBV29-1	TRBJ1-3	CSVASAGRSSGNTIYF	TGCAGCGTTGCTTCTGCTGGACGGAGCTCTGGAAACACCATATATTTT
TRBD1	few	15	TRBV5-6	TRBJ2-4	CASSLRTGPGDIQYF	TGTGCCAGCAGCCTCCGGACAGGGCCGGGCGACATTCAGTACTTC
-	-	15	TRBV5-1	TRBJ2-2	CASSPAPVVTGELFF	TGCGCCAGCAGCCCCGCCCCTGTCGTTACCGGGGAGCTGTTTTTT
TRBD2	many	15	TRBV6-4	TRBJ2-1	CASSVSGSDYNEQFF	TGTGCCAGCAGTGTAAGCGGGAGCGACTACAATGAGCAGTTCTTC
TRBD2	-	16	TRBV4-3	TRBJ2-3	CASSQDVGLAMDTQYF	TGCGCCAGCAGCCAAGATGTAGGACTAGCCATGGATACGCAGTATTTT
-	few	20	TRBV4-1	TRBJ1-3	CASSLRFRDASFPSGNTIYF	TGCGCCAGCAGCCTCCGGTTCAGGGACGCCAGCTTTCCCTCTGGAAACACCATATATTTT
-	few	15	TRBV29-1	TRBJ1-3	CSVEDRPGSGNTIYF	TGCAGCGTTGAAGATAGGCCGGGTTCTGGAAACACCATATATTTT
TRBD1	few	16	TRBV7-2	TRBJ2-2	CASSQTGALRTGELFF	TGTGCCAGCAGCCAAACAGGGGCGCTCCGCACCGGGGAGCTGTTTTTT
-	few	16	TRBV20-1	TRBJ2-1	CSARFVFRGTYNEQFF	TGCAGTGCTAGATTTGTTTTTCGCGGCACCTACAATGAGCAGTTCTTC
-	few	16	TRBV27	TRBJ2-5	CASSPGGSPSWETQYF	TGTGCCAGCAGTCCCGGAGGTAGCCCGAGCTGGGAGACCCAGTACTTC
-	few	16	TRBV7-2	TRBJ2-5	CASSLALSPPQETQYF	TGTGCCAGCAGCTTAGCCCTATCCCCGCCCCAAGAGACCCAGTACTTC
-	few	13	TRBV20-1	TRBJ2-3	CSARWSPTDTQYF	TGCAGTGCTAGATGGAGTCCTACAGATACGCAGTATTTT
-	many	14	TRBV6-5	TRBJ2-5	CASSSLERQETQYF	TGTGCCAGCAGTTCCCTGGAGCGGCAAGAGACCCAGTACTTC
TRBD2	many	15	TRBV7-9	TRBJ2-7	CASSLGSGSTHEQYF	TGTGCCAGCAGCTTGGGTAGCGGGAGTACCCACGAGCAGTACTTC
-	many	15	TRBV6-5	TRBJ1-5	CASSLQGPLNQPQHF	TGTGCCAGCAGTCTACAGGGACCCCTCAATCAGCCCCAGCATTTT
-	-	14	TRBV28	TRBJ2-5	CASSLRRGQETQYF	TGTGCCAGCAGTTTAAGGAGGGGACAAGAGACCCAGTACTTC
-	-	10	TRBV29-1	TRBJ2-5	CSVALVAQYF	TGCAGCGTTGCCCTCGTTGCCCAGTACTTC
-	few	12	TRBV6-5	TRBJ1-1	CASSKTRLGAFF	TGTGCCAGCAGCAAGACGAGGCTGGGAGCTTTCTTT
TRBD2	few	15	TRBV29-1	TRBJ2-7	CSVEEALAGVAEQYF	TGCAGCGTTGAAGAGGCCCTAGCGGGAGTAGCTGAGCAGTACTTC
TRBD1	many	16	TRBV24-1	TRBJ2-7	CATSDLAGTAIYEQYF	TGTGCCACCAGTGATTTGGCCGGGACAGCGATCTACGAGCAGTACTTC
TRBD1	few	14	TRBV7-2	TRBJ1-5	CASSRDRVDQPQHF	TGTGCCAGCAGCCGGGACAGGGTGGATCAGCCCCAGCATTTT
TRBD1	-	13	TRBV7-7	TRBJ2-1	CASSLATGVEQFF	TGTGCTAGCAGCTTAGCTACAGGGGTTGAGCAGTTCTTC
-	many	16	TRBV5-1	TRBJ1-4	CASSSGSENVNEKLFF	TGCGCCAGCAGCTCAGGGAGCGAAAACGTTAATGAAAAACTGTTTTTT
-	once	17	TRBV7-8	TRBJ2-7	CASSLARASLVSYEQYF	TGTGCCAGCAGCTTAGCCCGGGCCTCCCTTGTGTCCTACGAGCAGTACTTC
-	-	12	TRBV28	TRBJ1-2	CASSLYREGYTF	TGTGCCAGCAGTCTTTACAGGGAAGGCTACACCTTC
TRBD2	-	18	TRBV12-3/TRBV12-4	TRBJ2-1	CTSSSPMGGRASYNEQFF	TGTACCAGCAGTTCCCCCATGGGGGGGAGGGCCTCCTACAATGAGCAGTTCTTC
-	-	14	TRBV28	TRBJ1-1	CASSTPRENTEAFF	TGTGCCAGCAGTACCCCACGGGAGAACACTGAAGCTTTCTTT
TRBD1	-	16	TRBV30	TRBJ1-2	CAWSVLRTGGNYGYTF	TGTGCCTGGAGTGTACTTAGGACAGGGGGAAACTATGGCTACACCTTC
-	few	17	TRBV12-3/TRBV12-4	TRBJ2-1	CASRIRAESNGYNEQFF	TGTGCCAGCAGGATTCGGGCAGAATCCAATGGGTACAATGAGCAGTTCTTC
-	many	13	TRBV10-3	TRBJ2-5	CAISVRSQETQYF	TGTGCCATCAGTGTAAGAAGTCAAGAGACCCAGTACTTC
TRBD2	-	15	TRBV4-3	TRBJ2-3	CASSQGGTSEDTQYF	TGCGCCAGCAGCCAAGGGGGGACTAGCGAGGATACGCAGTATTTT
-	many	14	TRBV12-3/TRBV12-4	TRBJ1-6	CASSPRALNSPLHF	TGTGCCAGCAGTCCACGAGCATTAAATTCACCCCTCCACTTT
-	-	16	TRBV20-1	TRBJ2-6	CSASSGLSSGANVLTF	TGCAGTGCTAGTTCGGGCCTCAGCTCTGGGGCCAACGTCCTGACTTTC
TRBD2	-	17	TRBV4-3	TRBJ2-3	CASSQARLAGYTDTQYF	TGCGCCAGCAGCCAAGCCAGACTAGCGGGCTACACAGATACGCAGTATTTT
-	few	11	TRBV27	TRBJ2-7	CASSPRPEQYF	TGTGCCAGCAGTCCCCGCCCTGAGCAGTACTTC
TRBD2	-	16	TRBV20-1	TRBJ2-7	CSARELTSTISYEQYF	TGCAGTGCTAGAGAATTGACTAGCACTATCTCCTACGAGCAGTACTTC
-	-	16	TRBV27	TRBJ2-7	CASSLLGHRSSYEQYF	TGTGCCAGCAGTTTATTAGGACACCGAAGCTCCTACGAGCAGTACTTC